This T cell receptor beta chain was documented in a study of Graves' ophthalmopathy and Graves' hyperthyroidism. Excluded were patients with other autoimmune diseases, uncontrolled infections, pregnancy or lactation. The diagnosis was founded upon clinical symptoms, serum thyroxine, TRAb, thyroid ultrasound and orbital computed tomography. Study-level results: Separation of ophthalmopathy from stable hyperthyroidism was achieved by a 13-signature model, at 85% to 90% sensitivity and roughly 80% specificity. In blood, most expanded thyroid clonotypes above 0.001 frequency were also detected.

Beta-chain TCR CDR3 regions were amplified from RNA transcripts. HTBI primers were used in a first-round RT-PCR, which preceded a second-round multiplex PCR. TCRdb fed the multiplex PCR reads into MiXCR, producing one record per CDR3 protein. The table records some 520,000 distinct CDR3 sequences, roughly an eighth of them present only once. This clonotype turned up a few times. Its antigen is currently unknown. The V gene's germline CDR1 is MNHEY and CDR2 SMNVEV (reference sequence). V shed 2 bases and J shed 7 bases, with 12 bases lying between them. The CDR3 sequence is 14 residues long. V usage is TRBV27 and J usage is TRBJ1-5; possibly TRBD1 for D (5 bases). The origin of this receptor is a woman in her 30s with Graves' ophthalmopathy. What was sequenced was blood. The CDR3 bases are TGTGCCAGCAGTTTACGGGGCCCGGGGCAGCCCCAGCATTTT. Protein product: CASSLRGPGQPQHF.